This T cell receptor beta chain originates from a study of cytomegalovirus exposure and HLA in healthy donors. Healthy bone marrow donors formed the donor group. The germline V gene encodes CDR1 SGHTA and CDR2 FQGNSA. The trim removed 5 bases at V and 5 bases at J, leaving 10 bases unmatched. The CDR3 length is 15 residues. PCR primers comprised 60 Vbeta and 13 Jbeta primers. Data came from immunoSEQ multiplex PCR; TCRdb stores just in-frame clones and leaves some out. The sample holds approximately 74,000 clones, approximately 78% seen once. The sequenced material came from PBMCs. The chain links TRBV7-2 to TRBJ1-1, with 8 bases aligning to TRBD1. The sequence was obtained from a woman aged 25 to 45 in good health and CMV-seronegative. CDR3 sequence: CASSQHRGVRTEAFF. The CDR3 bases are TGTGCCAGCAGCCAACACAGGGGGGTACGAACTGAAGCTTTCTTT.